The 5 T cell receptor beta chains below come from one sample, sequenced in a study of cytotoxic CD8 clonotypes in ibrutinib-treated CLL. Method: immunoSEQ multiplex PCR; TCRdb's copy keeps in-frame clones and lacks some. The sample records some 130,000 clones, more than 85% being singletons. The sequencing here drew on PBMCs, taken after 12 months of ibrutinib treatment. The receptor source for this set is a human donor with chronic lymphocytic leukemia.

The rearrangement links TRBV29-1 to TRBJ2-5, with 12 nucleotides matching TRBD1. Looked up from germline, CDR1 is SQVTM and CDR2 is ANQGSEA. The CDR3 contains 15 residues. V was clipped by 6 bases and J by 5 bases; unmatched bases: 10. The CDR3 DNA sequence: TGCAGCGTCGACCGGGGGACAGGGGGCGCGGAGACCCAGTACTTC. Its translation is CSVDRGTGGAETQYF.

The rearrangement joins TRBV5-1 to TRBJ2-7; D call uncertain. This CDR3 has 18 amino acids. V was pared by 0 bases and J by 4 bases, with 23 bases between. The germline gives CDR1 SGHRS, CDR2 YFSETQ. The CDR3 nucleotides read TGCGCCAGCAGCTTGGATCCGGGTGACCCACCTATTTTTTACGAGCAGTACTTC. Its translation is CASSLDPGDPPIFYEQYF.

V gene TRBV18 combines with J gene TRBJ2-1; 10 positions agree with TRBD2. The junction had 7 bases not matched to a gene; V was cut back by 6 bases and J by 8 bases. The CDR3 totals 14 residues. Germline values: CDR1 KGHSH, CDR2 LQKENI. This CDR3 is CASSPSGRAHEQFF. The CDR3 bases are TGTGCCAGCTCGCCGAGCGGGAGGGCCCATGAGCAGTTCTTC.

This chain links TRBV7-8 with TRBJ2-6, with 12 bases identical to TRBD2. The CDR3 length is 19 residues. Germline trimming cut 3 bases from V and 0 bases from J; bases unmatched to any gene: 6. In germline, CDR1 is SGHVS, CDR2 FQNEAQ. CDR3 protein: CASSFRASGRVSGANVLTF. The CDR3 nucleotides are TGTGCCAGCAGCTTCAGGGCTAGCGGGAGGGTCTCTGGGGCCAACGTCCTGACTTTC.

V usage is TRBV10-3 and J usage is TRBJ1-5; 9 nucleotides agree with TRBD1. CDR1 is ENHRY and CDR2 is SYGVKD in the germline V gene. V lost 10 bases and J lost 5; bases outside the gene matches: 9. This CDR3 spans 14 amino acids. The CDR3 sequence: CASRQGGQYQPQHF. In nucleotides, the CDR3 is TGTGCCAGCAGACAGGGGGGCCAGTATCAGCCCCAGCATTTT.